This T cell receptor beta chain was obtained from a study of CD8 T cells in ankylosing spondylitis. Study observations and caveats: A TCR beta motif of 8 or 9 highly homologous variants appeared characteristic of ankylosing spondylitis blood. The authors found the disease-linked clones to be CD8+ and relatively rare in peripheral blood. Reportedly, disease-linked clones are significantly enriched in ankylosing spondylitis patients' matched synovial fluid.

TCRdb independently ran MiXCR on the 5' RACE reads; one entry per CDR3 protein. Among approximately 260,000 distinct CDR3 sequences listed, around 9.1% were seen once. As concerns this clonotype: Its specificity is unknown.

Germline assignment: CDR1 DFQATT and CDR2 SNEGSKA (reference sequence). The CDR3 contains 15 residues. The V gene lost 1 base and the J gene lost 7 bases, with 16 bases spanning the gap. The TCR was taken from a male donor with ankylosing spondylitis or in good health (not recorded which). V gene TRBV20-1 combines with J gene TRBJ1-4; D remains unclear. Specimen: blood, either unsorted or a sorted T cell fraction (not recorded which). CDR3 bases: TGCAGTGCTAGAGGCCAAGGCCCGGGCGGTGAAAAACTGTTTTTT. It translates to CSARGQGPGGEKLFF.